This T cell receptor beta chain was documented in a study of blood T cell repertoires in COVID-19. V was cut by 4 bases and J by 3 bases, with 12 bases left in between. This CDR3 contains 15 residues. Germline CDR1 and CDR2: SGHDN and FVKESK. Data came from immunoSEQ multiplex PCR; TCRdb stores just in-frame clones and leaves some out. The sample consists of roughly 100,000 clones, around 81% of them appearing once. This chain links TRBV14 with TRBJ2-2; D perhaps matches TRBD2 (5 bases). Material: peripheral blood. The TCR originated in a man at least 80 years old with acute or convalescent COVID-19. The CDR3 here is CASSPIRRDTGELFF. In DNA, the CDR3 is TGTGCCAGCAGCCCCATAAGGCGGGACACCGGGGAGCTGTTTTTT.